This TCR beta chain emerged from a study of early T cells in non-severe SARS-CoV-2 infection. Across the whole study: Whole-blood bulk RNA, unsorted, was sequenced, and chains were unpaired. Study-wide results and limits: CD4 and private specificities were missed by VDJdb matching, which favored anti-spike CD8 responses.

Each cDNA molecule carried a unique molecular identifier. MiXCR, applied by TCRdb to the 5' RACE reads, yields one record per CDR3 protein. The data show about 98,000 distinct CDR3 sequences, about 10% seen once. Looked up from germline, CDR1 is DFQATT and CDR2 is SNEGSKA (reference sequence). The CDR3 covers 12 residues. V lost 2 bases and J 6 bases, leaving 10 bases between the germline ends. This clonotype was recorded many times. The antigen is unknown. J is TRBJ1-1 and V is TRBV20-1; tentative D call: TRBD1 (5 bases). This clonotype was sampled from an adult who was a healthcare worker with PCR-confirmed SARS-CoV-2 infection or an uninfected control (not recorded which). What was sequenced was whole blood. This CDR3 reads CSARQGVPEAFF. In DNA form, the CDR3 reads TGCAGTGCTAGACAGGGTGTCCCTGAAGCTTTCTTT.